This T cell receptor beta chain emerged from a study of shared clonotypes between healthy human individuals. The wider study: Per-donor plates numbered three CD4 naive, three CD4 memory, two CD8 naive and one CD8 memory.

V gave up 0 bases and J gave up 2 bases, with 8 bases separating them. The germline CDR1 and CDR2 sequences are SGHTA and FQGNSA. This CDR3 has 16 amino acids. Adult Caucasians living in Nashville, Tennessee made up all of the donors. This table comes from immunoSEQ multiplex PCR, and its TCRdb copy is limited to in-frame clones, with some not included. This sample has 2 million to 2.5 million clones, with approximately 95% found just once. The sequenced sample was naive CD4+ T cells sorted from blood. Subset of the sample: CD45RA+ positively selected. The TCR comes from a man between 18 and 29 years old in good health. The rearrangement links TRBV7-2 to TRBJ2-6; D is possibly TRBD2 (5 bases). CDR3 nucleotides: TGTGCCAGCAGCTTAGCGAGGACTCCTGGGGCCAACGTCCTGACTTTC. Translated: CASSLARTPGANVLTF.